This T cell receptor (beta chain) derives from a study of CD8 T cells in Susac syndrome (dated by TCRdb to about 2019). As for the study more broadly: Of the Susac syndrome patients who were sequenced, about 6 had clinically active disease and roughly eight were in clinical remission. The study compared CD8+ T cell repertoire clonality among about a dozen healthy donors, 14 Susac syndrome patients and about 16 multiple sclerosis patients. At blood withdrawal, Susac syndrome patients were either therapy-naive, taking corticosteroids (in some cases with IVIg as well), or taking IVIg alone. The study used repertoire sequencing to test whether antigen drove CD8+ T cell activation and differentiation in Susac syndrome.

High-throughput TCR beta sequencing profiled peripheral blood CD8+ and CD4+ T cells from healthy donors, Susac syndrome patients and multiple sclerosis patients. The Susac syndrome patients fulfilled recently defined diagnostic criteria for either definite or probable disease. Bulk CD8+ and CD4+ T cells were purified by magnetic negative isolation, whereas CD8+ TEMRA cells were enriched by FACS. Blood was collected in EDTA tubes and processed within 24 hours, with PBMCs isolated through density gradient centrifugation. PBMCs destined for TCR sequencing were cryopreserved in liquid nitrogen and later thawed in a 37 °C water bath. The sorted or isolated CD4+, CD8+ and CD8+ TEMRA cells reached a purity of at least 90%. RNA was extracted using the RNeasy kit, and about 0.5 to 1 ug of the RNA was reverse transcribed with random hexamers. The immunoSEQ multiplex PCR assay, which covers 54 Vbeta and 13 Jbeta segments, was used to amplify TCR beta CDR3 regions. Bias from PCR amplification was corrected by using a synthetic template baseline for primer optimization and for computational correction. Per the authors' processing: Reads were annotated to V, D and J genes per IMGT and analyzed with immunoSEQ Analyzer, keeping only productive sequences. Clonality was computed as one minus Shannon entropy normalized by log2 of the number of productive unique sequences. For each patient and control, public and private clones were evaluated within the 100 most prevalent clones. Susac-specific clones were defined as absent from healthy and MS cohorts, over a thousand published viral clones and other ImmuneACCESS disease sequences. TCRdb redid the processing of the public reads, applying fastp at Q25 and MiXCR, and retained in-frame beta chains. Here each entry gathers all rows of one CDR3 protein and keeps the most common genes and DNA. TCRdb, rather than the study authors, made the V and J calls. In all, the sample holds some 140,000 distinct CDR3 sequences, and more than 85% of those were seen once. The ten most abundant clones make up 0.18% of the sample.

Results the study describes overall, beyond this receptor: Some 15 and five Susac-specific public clones were found in the total CD8+ and CD8+ TEMRA repertoires, respectively. The number of individuals in the TCR sequencing and HLA analysis was recognized as being relatively small. Clonal expansion was seen in Susac syndrome CD8+ repertoires, peaking in CD8+ TEMRA cells and being greater in clinically active patients than in remitting ones.

The CDR3 holds 15 amino acids from the cysteine to the phenylalanine. Only CDR3 DNA is held: 45 bases, read in frame from base 1. CDR1 and CDR2 are drawn from the germline V gene: SGHDN, FVKESK. Trimming costs V 1 base and J 1 base, and their ends lie 10 bases apart. Comment on this clonotype: What antigen it recognizes has not been identified. No much larger clonotype is one base removed from it; base qualities were not supplied.

The chain uses TRBV14 and TRBJ1-2; the D gene is possibly TRBD1, with 5 bases matching. What was sequenced was CD8+ T cells from PBMCs. This sequence originates from a human donor with Susac syndrome. The sequenced DNA is TGTGCCAGCAGCCAAGTCGGGACTGTTAACTATGGCTACACCTTC. It encodes CASSQVGTVNYGYTF. The variable domain in full, with residues beyond the CDR3 obtained from the reference TRBV14 and TRBJ1-2 genes, is EAGVTQFPSHSVIEKGQTVTLRCDPISGHDNLYWYRRVMGKEIKFLLHFVKESKQDESGMPNNRFLAERTGGTYSTLKVQPAELEDSGVYFCASSQVGTVNYGYTFGSGTRLTVV.